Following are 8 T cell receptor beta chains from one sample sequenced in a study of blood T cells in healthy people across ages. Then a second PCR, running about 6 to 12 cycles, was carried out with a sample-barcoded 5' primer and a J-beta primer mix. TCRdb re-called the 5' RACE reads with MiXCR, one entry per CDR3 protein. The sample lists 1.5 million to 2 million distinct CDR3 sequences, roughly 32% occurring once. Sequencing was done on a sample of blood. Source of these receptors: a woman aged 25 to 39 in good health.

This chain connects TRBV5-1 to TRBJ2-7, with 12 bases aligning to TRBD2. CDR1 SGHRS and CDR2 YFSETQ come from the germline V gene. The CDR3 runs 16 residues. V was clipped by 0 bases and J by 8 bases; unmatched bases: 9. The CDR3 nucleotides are TGCGCCAGCAGCTTGGCGACTAGCGGGGGAGAGAAGAAGCAGTACTTC. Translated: CASSLATSGGEKKQYF.

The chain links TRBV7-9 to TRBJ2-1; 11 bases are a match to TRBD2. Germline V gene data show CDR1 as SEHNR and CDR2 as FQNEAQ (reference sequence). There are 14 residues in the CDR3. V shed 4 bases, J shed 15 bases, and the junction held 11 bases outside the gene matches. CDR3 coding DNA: TGTGCCAGCAGCTCCGGGACTAGCGGAGGGGTAGCGTTCTTC. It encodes CASSSGTSGGVAFF.

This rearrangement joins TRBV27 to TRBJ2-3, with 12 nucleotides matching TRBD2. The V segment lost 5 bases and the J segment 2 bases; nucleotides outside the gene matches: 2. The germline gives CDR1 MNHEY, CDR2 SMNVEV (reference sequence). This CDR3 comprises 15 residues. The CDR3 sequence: CASSTSGGPTDTQYF. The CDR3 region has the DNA TGTGCCAGCAGTACTAGCGGGGGGCCCACAGATACGCAGTATTTT.

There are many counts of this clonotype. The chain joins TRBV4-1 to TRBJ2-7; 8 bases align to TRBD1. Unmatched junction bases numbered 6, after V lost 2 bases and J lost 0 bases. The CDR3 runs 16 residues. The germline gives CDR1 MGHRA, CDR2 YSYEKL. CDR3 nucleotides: TGCGCCAGCAGCCAACTGGCTGGGACAGGCTCCTACGAGCAGTACTTC. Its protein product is CASSQLAGTGSYEQYF.

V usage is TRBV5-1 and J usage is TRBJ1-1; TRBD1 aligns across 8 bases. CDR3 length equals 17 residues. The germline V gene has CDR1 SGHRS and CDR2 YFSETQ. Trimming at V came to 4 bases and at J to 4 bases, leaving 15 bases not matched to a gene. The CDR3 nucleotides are TGCGCCAGCAGCCTATCCCGCGACAGGGGTTTCGCCACTGAAGCTTTCTTT. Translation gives CASSLSRDRGFATEAFF.

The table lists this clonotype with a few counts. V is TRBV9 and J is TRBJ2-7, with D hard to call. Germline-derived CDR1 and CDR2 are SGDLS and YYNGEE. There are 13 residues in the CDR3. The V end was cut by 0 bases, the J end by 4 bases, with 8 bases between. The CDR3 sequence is CASSVVDGYEQYF. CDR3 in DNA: TGTGCCAGCAGCGTAGTTGATGGGTACGAGCAGTACTTC.

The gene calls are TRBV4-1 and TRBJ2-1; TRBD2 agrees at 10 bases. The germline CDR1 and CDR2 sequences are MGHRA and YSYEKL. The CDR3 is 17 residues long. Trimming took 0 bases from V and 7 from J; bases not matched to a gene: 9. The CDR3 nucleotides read TGCGCCAGCAGCCAAGATCTCGGGCTAGCGGGAGATAATGAGCAGTTCTTC. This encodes CASSQDLGLAGDNEQFF.

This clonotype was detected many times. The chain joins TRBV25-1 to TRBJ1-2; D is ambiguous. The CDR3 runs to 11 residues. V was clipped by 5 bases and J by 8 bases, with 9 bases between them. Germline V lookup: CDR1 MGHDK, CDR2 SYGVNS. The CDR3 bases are TGTGCCAGCAGTACCCAGGCGGGCTACACCTTC. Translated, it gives CASSTQAGYTF.